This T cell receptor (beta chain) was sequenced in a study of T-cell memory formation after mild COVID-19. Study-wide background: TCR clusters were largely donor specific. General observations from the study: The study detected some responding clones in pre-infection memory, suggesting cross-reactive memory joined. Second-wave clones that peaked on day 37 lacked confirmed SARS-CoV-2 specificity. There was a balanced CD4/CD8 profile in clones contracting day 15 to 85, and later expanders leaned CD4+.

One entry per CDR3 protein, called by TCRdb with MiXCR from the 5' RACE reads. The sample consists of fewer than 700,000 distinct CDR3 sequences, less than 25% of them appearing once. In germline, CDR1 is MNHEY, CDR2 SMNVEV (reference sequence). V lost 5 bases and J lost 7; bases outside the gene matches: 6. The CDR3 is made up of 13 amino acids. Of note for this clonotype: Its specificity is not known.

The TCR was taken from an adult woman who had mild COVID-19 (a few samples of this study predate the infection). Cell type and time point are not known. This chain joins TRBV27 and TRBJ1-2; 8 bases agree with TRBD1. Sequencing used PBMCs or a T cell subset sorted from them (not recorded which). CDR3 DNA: TGTGCCAGCAGTCTCCAGGGGGCGGGTGGCTACACCTTC. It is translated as CASSLQGAGGYTF.